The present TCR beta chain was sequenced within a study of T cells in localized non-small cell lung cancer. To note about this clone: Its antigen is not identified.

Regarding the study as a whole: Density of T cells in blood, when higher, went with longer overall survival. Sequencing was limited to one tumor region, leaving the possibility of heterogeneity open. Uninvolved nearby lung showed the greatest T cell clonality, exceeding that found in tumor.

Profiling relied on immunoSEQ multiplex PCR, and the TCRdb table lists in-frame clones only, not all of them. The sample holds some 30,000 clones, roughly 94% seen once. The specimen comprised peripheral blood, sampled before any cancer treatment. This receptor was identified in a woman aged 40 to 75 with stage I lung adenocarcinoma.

CDR3 DNA: TGTGCCAGCGGGGAAAGCAGGGAGACCCAGTACTTC. Translating it yields CASGESRETQYF. The gene calls are TRBV7-2 and TRBJ2-5; D gene ambiguous. CDR1 is SGHTA, CDR2 FQGNSA, per germline. The CDR3 runs 12 residues. V was cut by 8 bases and J by 5 bases, with 12 bases left in between.